The 29 T cell receptor beta chains reported below all come from one sample, sequenced in a study of patients and donors after allogeneic stem cell transplantation. TCRdb recomputed calls from the RT-PCR reads with MiXCR, one row per CDR3 protein. The sample lists over 400,000 distinct CDR3 sequences; 16% were seen once. Sample: blood, either unsorted or a sorted T cell fraction (not recorded which). The source is a human donor who was either an allogeneic HSCT recipient or a stem cell or donor lymphocyte infusion donor (not recorded which). It is not recorded whose cells these are; they may come from a transplant donor.

In its sample, this clonotype was seen a few times. The chain is built from TRBV6-5 and TRBJ2-5; D is possibly TRBD2 (6 bases). Germline CDR1 reads MNHEY; CDR2 reads SVGAGI. The CDR3 is 15 residues long. Trimming removed 0 bases at V and 5 bases at J, with 13 bases between. CDR3 in DNA: TGTGCCAGCAGTTACTCGATACAAGGGAGGGAGACCCAGTACTTC. Its translation: CASSYSIQGRETQYF.

This clonotype came up a few times. The chain joins TRBV3-1 to TRBJ2-3; no clear D. The CDR3 loop spans 14 amino acids. V was cut by 0 bases and J by 2 bases, with 6 bases left in between. Germline V lookup: CDR1 LGHDT, CDR2 YNNKEL (reference sequence). The CDR3 region is CASSQDLVTDTQYF. The DNA of the CDR3 is TGTGCCAGCAGCCAAGATCTGGTCACAGATACGCAGTATTTT.

This clonotype was found a few times. The chain couples TRBV30 to TRBJ2-6, with D possibly being TRBD1 (5 bases). Germline CDR1 reads GTSNPN; CDR2 reads SVGIG (reference sequence). Between the trimmed V and J ends, which lost 3 bases and 2 bases, there was a span of 8 bases. The CDR3 contains 14 residues. The CDR3 sequence: CAWSEGAGANVLTF. Written as DNA, the CDR3 is TGTGCCTGGAGCGAAGGGGCTGGGGCCAACGTCCTGACTTTC.

The chain has TRBV29-1 and TRBJ1-4; TRBD1 matches 7 bases. Looked up from germline, CDR1 is SQVTM and CDR2 is ANQGSEA. CDR3 length equals 15 residues. Unmatched junction bases numbered 13, after V lost 4 bases and J lost 8 bases. For the CDR3, the DNA is TGCAGCGTTGGATTTAAGGGGGCAATTGGGGAAAAACTGTTTTTT. It yields the protein CSVGFKGAIGEKLFF.

In its sample, this clonotype was seen a few times. The DNA of the CDR3 is TGTGCCATCAGTGAATACCCACCGGGGGGAGATACGCAGTATTTT. It codes for CAISEYPPGGDTQYF. This chain links TRBV10-3 with TRBJ2-3; TRBD2 aligns across 7 bases. The germline gives CDR1 ENHRY, CDR2 SYGVKD. Trimming removed 3 bases from V and 5 bases from J; junction bases left unmatched: 8. The CDR3 has 15 amino acids.

This clonotype was seen more than once but under ten times. The V gene is TRBV29-1, the J gene TRBJ1-4; no clear D gene. This CDR3 has 13 residues. Trimming took 1 base from V and 8 from J, leaving 11 bases between them. CDR1 is SQVTM and CDR2 is ANQGSEA in the germline V gene. As DNA, the CDR3 is TGCAGCGTTGAAGGCGGGCCGGAGGAAAAACTGTTTTTT. As protein: CSVEGGPEEKLFF.

This clonotype was recorded a few times. The chain recombines TRBV7-6 with TRBJ2-1; the match to TRBD2 covers 10 bases. The germline gives CDR1 SGHVS, CDR2 FNYEAQ. This CDR3 contains 17 residues. V trimming: 6 bases; J trimming: 4 bases; junction bases outside the gene matches: 12. Here the CDR3 reads CASRPGARTSGYNEQFF. CDR3 DNA: TGTGCCAGCAGACCCGGGGCGAGGACTAGCGGATACAATGAGCAGTTCTTC.

This clonotype was recorded at least ten times. The V call is TRBV2, the J call TRBJ1-6; D is unclear. Trimming cost V 4 bases and J 10 bases, with 5 bases left between them. The CDR3 loop spans 11 amino acids. Germline assignment: CDR1 SNHLY and CDR2 FYNNEI. The CDR3 coding sequence is TGTGCCAGCAGTGGCGGATCACCCCTCCACTTT. It encodes CASSGGSPLHF.

This clonotype was seen only a few times. This chain links TRBV6-5 with TRBJ2-3; 10 bases map to TRBD2. The CDR3 runs to 17 residues. The germline gives CDR1 MNHEY, CDR2 SVGAGI. With V trimmed by 0 bases and J by 3 bases, 6 bases remained unmatched. The CDR3 nucleotides are TGTGCCAGCAGTTACTCCACTAGCGGGGAGGGTACAGATACGCAGTATTTT. Its translation: CASSYSTSGEGTDTQYF.

The J gene is TRBJ2-1, the V gene TRBV5-1, with 11 positions matching TRBD2. The CDR3 length is 16 residues. Per the germline V gene, CDR1 is SGHRS and CDR2 is YFSETQ. The V gene end was trimmed by 3 bases and the J gene end by 6 bases; junction bases not matched to a gene: 8. The CDR3 region is CASSSGLAEWANEQFF. CDR3 DNA sequence: TGCGCCAGCAGCTCGGGACTAGCGGAGTGGGCCAATGAGCAGTTCTTC.

In the case of this clonotype: A junction end diverges from the germline sequence, so it may reflect a read error. The rearrangement links TRBV13 to TRBJ1-1, with TRBD1 matching over 10 bases. The CDR3 loop spans 14 amino acids. Germline CDR1 is PRHDT and CDR2 is FYEKMQ (reference sequence). DNA for the CDR3: TGTGCCAGCTGCTTAGGGACAGGGGTAACTGAAGCTTTCTTT. Amino acids: CASCLGTGVTEAFF.

The V gene is TRBV4-1, the J gene TRBJ2-4; 7 positions agree with TRBD1. The CDR3 has 20 amino acids. Germline V gene data show CDR1 as MGHRA and CDR2 as YSYEKL. The trim removed 4 bases at V and 6 bases at J, leaving 24 bases unmatched. CDR3 nucleotides: TGCGCCAGCAGCCCCTCAGGAGTGTTAGGGGACAGAAAAGTTTTAAACATTCAGTACTTC. Protein product: CASSPSGVLGDRKVLNIQYF.

This clonotype was observed a few times. The V gene is TRBV7-2, the J gene TRBJ1-4; possible D gene TRBD1, 6 bases. CDR1 is SGHTA, CDR2 FQGNSA, per germline. V dropped 3 bases and J dropped 8 bases, with 13 bases sitting between them. The CDR3 contains 14 residues. CDR3 sequence reads: CASSFRQVGEKLFF. The DNA for the CDR3 is TGTGCCAGCAGCTTCCGACAGGTTGGGGAAAAACTGTTTTTT.

This clonotype was detected ten times or more. The rearrangement links TRBV5-1 to TRBJ2-1; D is unresolved. Trimming removed 1 base at V and 5 bases at J, with 10 bases between. Per the germline V gene, CDR1 is SGHRS and CDR2 is YFSETQ. The CDR3 loop spans 14 amino acids. The CDR3 region is CASSLRNPDNEQFF. In DNA, the CDR3 is TGCGCCAGCAGCTTGCGAAACCCAGACAATGAGCAGTTCTTC.

There are many counts of this clonotype. The chain links TRBV12-3 or TRBV12-4 to TRBJ2-1, with D tentatively TRBD2 (6 bases). Trimming pared 5 bases from V and 7 bases from J, leaving 18 bases between. The CDR3 runs 15 residues. The CDR3 protein is CASSLGGNKKNEQFF. The CDR3 nucleotides read TGTGCCAGCAGTCTAGGAGGGAATAAAAAAAATGAGCAGTTCTTC.

The chain carries TRBV7-9 and TRBJ1-6, with TRBD1 as a possible D gene (5 bases). Trimming stripped 5 bases from V and 3 bases from J, with 17 bases between. CDR1 is SEHNR and CDR2 is FQNEAQ in the germline V gene (reference sequence). CDR3 size: 17 residues. The CDR3 spells CASSRTLGQDYNSPLHF. In DNA, the CDR3 is TGTGCCAGCAGCCGAACGTTAGGACAAGACTATAATTCACCCCTCCACTTT.

This clonotype came up a few times. The gene calls are TRBV11-1 and TRBJ2-3; a possible D gene is TRBD2 (5 bases). The V end was cut by 5 bases, the J end by 5 bases, with 20 bases between. The CDR3 consists of 16 residues. Germline CDR1 is SGHAT and CDR2 is FQDESV (reference sequence). In DNA, the CDR3 is TGTGCCAGCAGCCCCAATCCGGGATCAGCGGTAGATACGCAGTATTTT. It codes for CASSPNPGSAVDTQYF.

V usage is TRBV6-2 or TRBV6-3 and J usage is TRBJ1-5; the D gene is possibly TRBD1 (5 bases). CDR1 and CDR2 (germline): MNHEY, SVGEGT. Trimming removed 2 bases at V and 8 bases at J, with 13 bases between. The CDR3 spans 14 residues. In DNA form, the CDR3 reads TGTGCCAGCAGTTACGGACACCCCGTAGAGCCCCAGCATTTT. Translated: CASSYGHPVEPQHF.

The chain joins TRBV19 to TRBJ2-7; D unclear. Germline V gives CDR1 LNHDA, CDR2 SQIVND (reference sequence). This CDR3 contains 16 residues. The ends were cut back, 5 bases at V and 1 base at J, with 18 bases in the middle. CDR3 sequence reads: CASSPLGLKASYEQYF. In DNA form, the CDR3 reads TGTGCCAGTAGTCCCCTCGGGCTCAAAGCGTCCTACGAGCAGTACTTC.

This clonotype was recorded at least ten times. The genes are TRBV5-1 and TRBJ1-2, with D possibly TRBD1 on 6 matching bases. From germline, CDR1 is SGHRS and CDR2 YFSETQ. Trimming removed 2 bases from V and 8 bases from J, with 19 bases in between. The CDR3 contains 15 residues. CDR3 coding DNA: TGCGCCAGCAGCTTCGGACAGTCACTTTCGGGGGGCTACACCTTC. It translates to CASSFGQSLSGGYTF.

V and J are TRBV6-1 and TRBJ1-5; D is perhaps TRBD1 (5 bases). Germline loops: CDR1 MNHNS, CDR2 SASEGT. The CDR3 spans 15 residues. The V gene lost 8 bases and the J gene lost 0 bases, with 14 bases spanning the gap. The CDR3 nucleotides are TGTGCCAGCCTGGGGGGACGGGATAGCAATCAGCCCCAGCATTTT. This translates into CASLGGRDSNQPQHF.

The V call is TRBV9, the J call TRBJ2-7; no clear D gene. CDR1 is SGDLS and CDR2 is YYNGEE in the germline V gene. With 3 bases removed from V and 6 bases from J, the gap between germline ends came to 10 bases. The CDR3 length is 12 residues. The CDR3 protein is CASSAQMGEQYF. The CDR3 DNA is TGTGCCAGCAGCGCCCAGATGGGCGAGCAGTACTTC.

This clonotype was detected only a few times. The V and J genes are TRBV24-1 and TRBJ1-2; 7 nucleotides agree with TRBD1. This CDR3 region has 15 residues. V lost 3 bases and J lost 2; bases outside the gene matches: 5. From germline, CDR1 is KGHDR and CDR2 SFDVKD. The CDR3 coding sequence is TGTGCCACCAGTGATCCCAAGGACAGGAACTATGGCTACACCTTC. It yields the protein CATSDPKDRNYGYTF.

The rearrangement joins TRBV6-4 to TRBJ2-7, with D possibly being TRBD2 (5 bases). V gave up 8 bases and J gave up 5 bases, with 16 bases separating them. The V gene's germline CDR1 is MRHNA and CDR2 SNTAGT. The CDR3 loop spans 13 amino acids. The CDR3 loop reads CASLITARDEQYF. CDR3 coding DNA: TGTGCCAGCTTAATTACTGCGCGGGACGAGCAGTACTTC.

This clonotype appeared a few times. The chain combines TRBV20-1 with TRBJ2-1, with TRBD2 matching over 9 bases. CDR1 is DFQATT, CDR2 SNEGSKA, per germline (reference sequence). The CDR3 has 14 residues. The J segment lost 6 bases and the V segment lost 3 bases, leaving 6 bases of the junction unmatched. The CDR3 DNA reads as TGCAGTGCTAGTTCAGCTAGCGGGACCAATGAGCAGTTCTTC. This sequence encodes CSASSASGTNEQFF.

The rearrangement uses TRBV29-1 and TRBJ2-7, with TRBD1 identical over 8 bases. Germline V lookup: CDR1 SQVTM, CDR2 ANQGSEA. Trimming removed 4 bases from V and 2 bases from J; junction bases left unmatched: 4. The CDR3 runs to 13 residues. In DNA, the CDR3 is TGCAGCGTTGGTGGGACAGGCCCCTACGAGCAGTACTTC. This gives the protein CSVGGTGPYEQYF.

This clonotype was counted between two and nine times. CDR3 DNA: TGTGCCAGCACTCCGGGGCTAAAAGGCAATCAGCCCCAGCATTTT. Encoded protein: CASTPGLKGNQPQHF. The J gene is TRBJ1-5, the V gene TRBV6-2 or TRBV6-3, with D possibly TRBD1 on 5 matching bases. V dropped 7 bases and J dropped 2 bases, with 15 bases sitting between them. The CDR3 spans 15 residues. Germline V lookup: CDR1 MNHEY, CDR2 SVGEGT.

The V and J genes are TRBV11-2 and TRBJ2-1, with 11 bases lining up with TRBD2. Trimming removed 5 bases from V and 0 bases from J; junction bases left unmatched: 12. Looked up from germline, CDR1 is SGHAT and CDR2 is FQNNGV. This CDR3 has 19 residues. DNA of the CDR3: TGTGCCAGCAGCCCAAGGGGGACTAGCGGCCGAAGCTCCTACAATGAGCAGTTCTTC. It yields the protein CASSPRGTSGRSSYNEQFF.

Ten or more counts support this clonotype. The genes are TRBV12-3 or TRBV12-4 and TRBJ1-2; no reliable D call. The CDR3 length is 12 residues. V was shortened by 1 base and J by 12 bases, with 12 bases between the two germline ends. The CDR3: CASSLDGFNNTF. For the CDR3, the DNA is TGTGCCAGCAGTTTAGACGGGTTCAATAACACCTTC.